This T cell receptor beta chain was obtained from a study of T cells in localized non-small cell lung cancer. Measured with immunoSEQ multiplex PCR; TCRdb has only the in-frame clones, and not every one. The data hold tens of thousands of clones, with around four fifths observed a single time. Per the germline V gene, CDR1 is SGHRS and CDR2 is YFSETQ. Between the trimmed V and J ends, which lost 7 bases and 4 bases, there was a span of 14 bases. The CDR3 loop spans 13 amino acids. This specimen consisted of peripheral blood, obtained before any cancer treatment. The V call is TRBV5-1, the J call TRBJ2-5; TRBD2 might be the D (5 bases). The sequence derives from an older female donor with stage I lung adenocarcinoma. The CDR3 DNA follows: TGCGCCAGCCGGAGGAATAGCCCAGAGACCCAGTACTTC. It yields the protein CASRRNSPETQYF. The whole variable domain, filled in from reference TRBV5-1 and TRBJ2-5, reads KAGVTQTPRYLIKTRGQQVTLSCSPISGHRSVSWYQQTPGQGLQFLFEYFSETQRNKGNFPGRFSGRQFSNSRSEMNVSTLELGDSALYLCASRRNSPETQYFGPGTRLLVL.